These 22 T cell receptor beta chains share one sample of origin, sequenced in a study of cytomegalovirus exposure and HLA in healthy donors. The PCR made use of 60 Vbeta and 13 Jbeta primers. Assay: immunoSEQ multiplex PCR; the TCRdb copy retains only in-frame clones and omits some. This table holds about 220,000 clones, about three quarters found once. The sequenced sample consisted of PBMCs. The receptors were gathered from a male donor in good health and CMV-seronegative.

The chain has TRBV7-9 and TRBJ2-6, with 11 bases identical to TRBD1. The germline V gene encodes CDR1 SEHNR and CDR2 FQNEAQ (reference sequence). V trimming: 5 bases; J trimming: 1 base; junction bases outside the gene matches: 7. This CDR3 is built from 18 residues. The CDR3, as DNA: TGTGCCAGCAGCACTCGGGACAGGGGGTTGTCTGGGGCCAACGTCCTGACTTTC. Protein sequence: CASSTRDRGLSGANVLTF.

This chain uses TRBV25-1 with TRBJ1-3; D call uncertain. The CDR3 runs to 11 residues. V was cut by 5 bases and J by 6 bases, with 5 bases left in between. CDR1 is MGHDK, CDR2 SYGVNS, per germline. Written as DNA, the CDR3 is TGTGCCAGCAGTTCCAAAAACACCATATATTTT. It is translated as CASSSKNTIYF.

In this sample, this clone turned up a few times. The chain is built from TRBV19 and TRBJ2-1, with D perhaps TRBD2 (6 bases). This CDR3 region has 17 residues. The germline V gene has CDR1 LNHDA and CDR2 SQIVND (reference sequence). The ends were cut back, 6 bases at V and 5 bases at J, with 23 bases in the middle. CDR3 residues: CASSVPKGRRGNNEQFF. CDR3 bases: TGTGCCAGTAGCGTCCCGAAGGGCAGGAGGGGAAACAATGAGCAGTTCTTC.

The rearrangement joins TRBV11-2 to TRBJ2-7; D might be TRBD1 (7 bases). The CDR3 runs to 13 residues. The V end was cut by 8 bases, the J end by 6 bases, with 17 bases between. Germline V gives CDR1 SGHAT, CDR2 FQNNGV. CDR3 amino acids: CASRLGGGLEQYF. The CDR3 DNA is TGTGCCAGCCGACTAGGGGGCGGACTCGAGCAGTACTTC.

The CDR3 DNA is TGTGCCAGCAGCGTAGGAGGCGGGGGGGCCGCAGATACGCAGTATTTT. This sequence encodes CASSVGGGGAADTQYF. The genes are TRBV9 and TRBJ2-3; 9 bases map to TRBD2. CDR3 size: 16 residues. With V trimmed by 0 bases and J by 4 bases, 6 bases remained unmatched. Per germline, CDR1 SGDLS and CDR2 YYNGEE. Filled out from reference TRBV9 and TRBJ2-3, the complete variable domain reads DSGVTQTPKHLITATGQRVTLRCSPRSGDLSVYWYQQSLDQGLQFLIQYYNGEERAKGNILERFSAQQFPDLHSELNLSSLELGDSALYFCASSVGGGGAADTQYFGPGTRLTVL.

V and J are TRBV19 and TRBJ2-1, with 11 bases matching TRBD2. CDR3 size: 17 residues. V lost 2 bases, J lost 5 bases, and 8 bases stayed unmatched. The germline V gene encodes CDR1 LNHDA and CDR2 SQIVND (reference sequence). CDR3 region: CASSIPLTSGTHNEQFF. CDR3 nucleotides: TGTGCCAGTAGTATACCTCTGACTAGCGGGACCCACAATGAGCAGTTCTTC.

The chain combines TRBV6-5 with TRBJ2-5; 7 bases match TRBD1. Trimming removed 2 bases from V and 9 bases from J; junction bases left unmatched: 9. The CDR3 is 14 residues long. Germline loops: CDR1 MNHEY, CDR2 SVGAGI. CDR3 amino acids: CASSYTAGTASQYF. For the CDR3, the DNA is TGTGCCAGCAGTTACACCGCCGGGACAGCTTCCCAGTACTTC.

The V and J genes are TRBV28 and TRBJ1-4; D is possibly TRBD1 (5 bases). CDR1 is MDHEN and CDR2 is SYDVKM in the germline V gene. The CDR3 length is 14 residues. V was shortened by 9 bases and J by 4 bases, with 15 bases between the two germline ends. As DNA, the CDR3 is TGTGCCAGTTGTCAACGGGGGATTAATGAAAAACTGTTTTTT. Translating gives CASCQRGINEKLFF.

The rearrangement uses TRBV9 and TRBJ1-6; 10 nucleotides match TRBD1. This CDR3 contains 14 residues. CDR1 and CDR2 from the germline V gene are SGDLS and YYNGEE. J lost 8 bases, V lost 3 bases, and 2 bases had no gene match. In DNA, the CDR3 is TGTGCCAGCAGCGAGGGACAGGGGTATTCACCCCTCCACTTT. Translation: CASSEGQGYSPLHF.

CDR3 in DNA: TGCAGCGTTGAGACAGAGAACACTGAAGCTTTCTTT. This encodes CSVETENTEAFF. The chain couples TRBV29-1 to TRBJ1-1; D is perhaps TRBD1 (5 bases). The CDR3 spans 12 residues. Germline values: CDR1 SQVTM, CDR2 ANQGSEA. V dropped 3 bases and J dropped 1 base, with 6 bases sitting between them.

Worth noting for this clone: Other DNA sequences in this specimen translate into the identical CDR3. This chain links TRBV6-4 with TRBJ2-3; 8 nucleotides match TRBD2. Looked up from germline, CDR1 is MRHNA and CDR2 is SNTAGT. CDR3 length: 14 residues. After removal of 4 bases from V and 1 base from J, the junction contained 1 base not matched to a gene. The CDR3 region has the DNA TGTGCCAGCAGTGTTAGCGGGGGCACAGATACGCAGTATTTT. Its protein product is CASSVSGGTDTQYF.

This chain connects TRBV4-2 to TRBJ2-1; D ambiguous. The germline CDR1 and CDR2 sequences are LGHNA and YNFKEQ. Trimming removed 0 bases at V and 13 bases at J, with 10 bases between. The CDR3 has 12 amino acids. In nucleotides, the CDR3 is TGTGCCAGCAGCCAAGATTTCTATCCACAGTTCTTC. It is translated as CASSQDFYPQFF.

Turning to this clone: The junction and the germline gene differ at one end; a read error may be behind it. V is TRBV7-9 and J is TRBJ2-5; 8 bases agree with TRBD1. Germline CDR1 reads SEHNR; CDR2 reads FQNEAQ (reference sequence). The CDR3 consists of 16 residues. In nucleotides, the CDR3 is TGTTCCAGCAGCTTAATCAGGGGGCGCCGGGATGAGACCCAGTACTTC. Translating it yields CSSSLIRGRRDETQYF.

The chain has TRBV11-3 and TRBJ2-1; TRBD1 is a possible D gene (6 bases). Germline V gene sequence: CDR1 SGHNT, CDR2 YENEEA. The CDR3 runs 15 residues. Trimming pared 4 bases from V and 2 bases from J, leaving 12 bases between. As DNA, the CDR3 is TGTGCCAGCAGCTCTACAGGGTTCCCCTACAATGAGCAGTTCTTC. This encodes CASSSTGFPYNEQFF.

The chain carries TRBV10-3 and TRBJ2-3; TRBD2 agrees at 11 bases. CDR1 is ENHRY and CDR2 is SYGVKD in the germline V gene. This CDR3 is 17 amino acids long. V dropped 2 bases and J dropped 6; count of bases not matched to a gene: 10. CDR3 in DNA: TGTGCCATCAGTGAGGATAGCGGGGGGGCGGGCGTCGATACGCAGTATTTT. The encoded protein is CAISEDSGGAGVDTQYF.

This sequence joins TRBV7-2 and TRBJ2-1; D remains unclear. In germline, CDR1 is SGHTA, CDR2 FQGNSA. The CDR3 has 11 residues. V was clipped by 2 bases and J by 12 bases, with 8 bases between them. The CDR3 coding sequence is TGTGCCAGCAGCTTATTTGAGAGGCAGTTCTTC. Protein: CASSLFERQFF.

The V gene is TRBV4-1, the J gene TRBJ1-6, with a tentative D call TRBD1 (5 bases). Trimming took 2 bases from V and 7 from J, leaving 12 bases between them. Germline V CDR1 and CDR2: MGHRA, YSYEKL. The CDR3 totals 15 residues. The CDR3 DNA follows: TGCGCCAGCAGCCAAACGGCAGGGTACAATTCACCCCTCCACTTT. Translating gives CASSQTAGYNSPLHF.

The V call is TRBV2, the J call TRBJ1-1, with D possibly TRBD1 on 5 matching bases. The V end was cut by 6 bases, the J end by 1 base, with 15 bases between. This CDR3 region has 15 residues. The germline CDR1 and CDR2 sequences are SNHLY and FYNNEI. CDR3 sequence (DNA): TGTGCCAGCAGCTACTCACAGGTCCAGAACACTGAAGCTTTCTTT. Its protein is CASSYSQVQNTEAFF. Combining the CDR3 with reference TRBV2 and TRBJ1-1 gives the whole variable domain EPEVTQTPSHQVTQMGQEVILRCVPISNHLYFYWYRQILGQKVEFLVSFYNNEISEKSEIFDDQFSVERPDGSNFTLKIRSTKLEDSAMYFCASSYSQVQNTEAFFGQGTRLTVV.

The chain carries TRBV21-1 and TRBJ1-2. TRBV21-1 is a pseudogene segment. CDR3 length: 12 amino acids. This chain's CDR3 is CASPGTNYGYTF. The CDR3 DNA follows: TGTGCCAGCCCCGGGACTAACTATGGCTACACCTTC.

The gene calls are TRBV4-3 and TRBJ2-1, with TRBD2 identical over 13 bases. The germline V gene encodes CDR1 LGHNA and CDR2 YSLEER. V was pared by 4 bases and J by 4 bases, with 4 bases of the junction left unmatched. This CDR3 is built from 16 residues. As DNA, the CDR3 is TGCGCCAGCAGCCCCCAGACTAGCGGGGGGTACAATGAGCAGTTCTTC. This translates into CASSPQTSGGYNEQFF.

The chain is built from TRBV9 and TRBJ2-5, with TRBD1 as a possible D gene (5 bases). The DNA end favors TRBJ2-7, so the J call may be wrong. Germline CDR1 SGDLS, CDR2 YYNGEE. This CDR3 has 14 amino acids. The CDR3 reads CASSTDSNSYEQYF. Here the CDR3 DNA reads TGTGCCAGCAGTACCGACAGTAACTCCTACGAGCAGTACTTC.

In its sample, this clone was seen once. The chain employs TRBV29-1 and TRBJ1-2, with D perhaps matching TRBD1 (6 bases). V was pared by 7 bases and J by 6 bases, with 12 bases between. The germline CDR1 and CDR2 sequences are SQVTM and ANQGSEA. CDR3 length: 11 residues. The CDR3 reads CSGLSGDGYTF. The DNA of the CDR3 is TGCAGCGGCCTCTCAGGGGATGGCTACACCTTC.